This T cell receptor (beta chain) was captured in a study of CD8+ T cells in alopecia areata. Study context: A 6-month period off drug followed tofacitinib, which lasted 6 to 18 months.

Individuals with alopecia areata gave both lesional scalp punch biopsies and peripheral blood for collection. Cell sorting on a FACSAria was used to separate CD4+ and CD8+ T cells from the PBMCs. This clone was seen only once. The antigen is undetermined. The study, taken as a whole, reports: Scalp specimens additionally yield sequences from normal skin's resident alphabeta T cells.

Isolated RNA was reverse transcribed into cDNA used as the sequencing template. Sequenced by immunoSEQ multiplex PCR; TCRdb stores in-frame clones only, minus some. The table has 150,000 or so clones, around 50% seen once; the top ten hold less than 8%. The specimen was CD4+ T cells sorted from blood. The sequence was collected from a human donor with alopecia areata.

The CDR3 DNA is TGTGCCATCAGTGAGTCTGGGGTAGCCCACGAGCAGTACTTC. Protein sequence: CAISESGVAHEQYF. V gene TRBV10-3 combines with J gene TRBJ2-7; no reliable D call. CDR3 length equals 14 residues. The germline V gene encodes CDR1 ENHRY and CDR2 SYGVKD. Trimming took off 0 bases at V and 5 bases at J, with 11 bases between the two ends.